One sample yielded the 7 T cell receptor beta chains listed below, sequenced in a study of blood T cells in healthy people across ages. A J-beta primer mix and a sample-barcoded 5' primer were used in a second PCR of about 6 to 12 cycles. TCRdb fed the 5' RACE reads into MiXCR, producing one record per CDR3 protein. The repertoire holds about 760,000 distinct CDR3 sequences, with roughly 50% as singletons. The sample consisted of blood. These receptors were taken from a man aged 35 to 55 in good health.

The chain joins TRBV18 to TRBJ2-7, with D unclear. The CDR3 loop spans 14 amino acids. V lost 3 bases and J 3 bases, leaving 12 bases between the germline ends. Germline V gene lookup returns CDR1 KGHSH and CDR2 LQKENI. The chain's CDR3 is CASSPTDGRYEQYF. For the CDR3, the DNA is TGTGCCAGCTCACCTACTGACGGGCGCTACGAGCAGTACTTC.

The table lists this clonotype with a few counts. V gene TRBV27 combines with J gene TRBJ2-3; D unclear. Deletions cut 7 bases from V and 4 bases from J, with 15 bases between. The germline CDR1 and CDR2 sequences are MNHEY and SMNVEV (reference sequence). This CDR3 is built from 14 residues. Written as DNA, the CDR3 is TGTGCCAGCAATAGACGGTCCCGCGCAGATACGCAGTATTTT. Its translation: CASNRRSRADTQYF.

This clonotype occurred a few times. J is TRBJ2-1 and V is TRBV10-3; TRBD2 matches 12 bases. J lost 8 bases, V lost 6 bases, and 8 bases had no gene match. The CDR3 extends over 15 amino acids. Germline assignment: CDR1 ENHRY and CDR2 SYGVKD. The CDR3 reads CAIRTGTSGRDEQFF. As DNA, the CDR3 is TGTGCCATCAGGACGGGGACTAGCGGGCGGGATGAGCAGTTCTTC.

This clonotype has just a few counts. V usage is TRBV24-1 and J usage is TRBJ2-3; possibly TRBD1 for D (5 bases). The CDR3 covers 13 residues. Germline lookup yields CDR1 KGHDR and CDR2 SFDVKD. Trimming pared 6 bases from V and 3 bases from J, leaving 9 bases between. CDR3 protein: CATSLGATDTQYF. For the CDR3, the DNA is TGTGCCACCAGTTTAGGGGCTACAGATACGCAGTATTTT.

V usage is TRBV7-9 and J usage is TRBJ2-7; tentatively, D is TRBD1 (5 bases). V was trimmed by 5 bases and J by 3 bases, leaving 14 bases between them. The length of the CDR3 is 14 residues. The V gene's germline CDR1 is SEHNR and CDR2 FQNEAQ (reference sequence). CDR3 bases: TGTGCCAGCAGCGTTGGTCAGGGTGTCTACGAGCAGTACTTC. Amino acid sequence: CASSVGQGVYEQYF.

This chain connects TRBV2 to TRBJ1-4; 7 bases line up with TRBD1. This CDR3 contains 15 residues. Germline V gene lookup returns CDR1 SNHLY and CDR2 FYNNEI. Trimming at V came to 6 bases and at J to 8 bases, leaving 12 bases not matched to a gene. Here the CDR3 DNA reads TGTGCCAGCAGCAGAGAGGGGACAGTTAGGGAAAAACTGTTTTTT. This encodes CASSREGTVREKLFF.

In its sample, this clonotype was seen once. The chain uses TRBV27 and TRBJ2-7; D gene unclear. This CDR3 region has 14 residues. The germline V gene encodes CDR1 MNHEY and CDR2 SMNVEV (reference sequence). Deletions cut 1 base from V and 5 bases from J, with 12 bases between. CDR3: CASSLFSPLDEQYF. In DNA form, the CDR3 reads TGTGCCAGCAGTTTATTTAGCCCCCTAGACGAGCAGTACTTC.